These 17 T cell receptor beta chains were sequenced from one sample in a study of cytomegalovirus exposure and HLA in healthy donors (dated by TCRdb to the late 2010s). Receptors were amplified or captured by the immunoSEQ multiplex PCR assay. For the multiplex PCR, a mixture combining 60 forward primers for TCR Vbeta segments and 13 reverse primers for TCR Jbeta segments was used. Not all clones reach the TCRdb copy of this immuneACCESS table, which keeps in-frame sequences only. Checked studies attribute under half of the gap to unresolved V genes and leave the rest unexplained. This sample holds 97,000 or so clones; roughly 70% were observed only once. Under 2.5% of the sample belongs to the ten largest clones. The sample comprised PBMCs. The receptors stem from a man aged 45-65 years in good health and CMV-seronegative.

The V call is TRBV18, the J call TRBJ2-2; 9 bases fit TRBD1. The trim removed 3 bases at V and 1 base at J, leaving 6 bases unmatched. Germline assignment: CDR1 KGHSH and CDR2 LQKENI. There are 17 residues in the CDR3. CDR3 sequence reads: CASSPLDRGLNTGELFF. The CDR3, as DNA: TGTGCCAGCTCACCCTTAGACAGGGGGTTGAACACCGGGGAGCTGTTTTTT.

The CDR3 sequence is CASSIRQGVTDTQYF. DNA for the CDR3: TGTGCCAGTAGTATTAGACAGGGGGTCACAGATACGCAGTATTTT. The chain employs TRBV19 and TRBJ2-3; 9 bases agree with TRBD1. The CDR3 runs 15 residues. V lost 3 bases to trimming and J lost 2 bases; unmatched junction nucleotides: 3. Looked up from germline, CDR1 is LNHDA and CDR2 is SQIVND (reference sequence).

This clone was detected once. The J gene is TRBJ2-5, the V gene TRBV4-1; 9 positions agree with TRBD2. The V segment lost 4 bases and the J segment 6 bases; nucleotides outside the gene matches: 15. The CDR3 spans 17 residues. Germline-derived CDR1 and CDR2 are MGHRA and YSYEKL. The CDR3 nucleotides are TGCGCCAGCAGCCCCCGGGGCGGGGGGGCCGTGGAAAAGACCCAGTACTTC. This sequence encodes CASSPRGGGAVEKTQYF.

Here the CDR3 reads CASSESIVRGPASPLHF. DNA for the CDR3: TGCGCCAGCAGTGAGTCGATAGTCAGGGGGCCAGCGTCACCCCTCCACTTT. V and J are TRBV10-2 and TRBJ1-6; TRBD1 matches at 8 bases. In germline, CDR1 is WSHSY, CDR2 SAAADI. V trimming: 0 bases; J trimming: 10 bases; junction bases outside the gene matches: 11. The CDR3 has 17 residues.

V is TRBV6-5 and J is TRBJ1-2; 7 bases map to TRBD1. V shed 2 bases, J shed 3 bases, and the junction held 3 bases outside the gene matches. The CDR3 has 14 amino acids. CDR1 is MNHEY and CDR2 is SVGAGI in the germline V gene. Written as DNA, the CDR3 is TGTGCCAGCAGTTACGGGGACAGAGACTATGGCTACACCTTC. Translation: CASSYGDRDYGYTF.

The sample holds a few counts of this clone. The CDR3 coding sequence is TGTGCCAGCAGTTTATTGATGGGACTAGCGAACACCTACGAGCAGTACTTC. It translates to CASSLLMGLANTYEQYF. This chain uses TRBV28 with TRBJ2-7; TRBD2 aligns across 10 bases. In germline, CDR1 is MDHEN, CDR2 SYDVKM. The CDR3 sequence is 17 residues long. V dropped 1 base and J dropped 2; count of bases not matched to a gene: 8.

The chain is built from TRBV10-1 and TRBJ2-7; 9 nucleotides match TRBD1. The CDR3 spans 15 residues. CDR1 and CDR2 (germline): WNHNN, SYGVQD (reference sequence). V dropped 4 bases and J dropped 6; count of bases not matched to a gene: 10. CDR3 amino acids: CASSVGGGQGFEQYF. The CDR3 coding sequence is TGCGCCAGCAGTGTTGGTGGGGGACAGGGTTTCGAGCAGTACTTC.

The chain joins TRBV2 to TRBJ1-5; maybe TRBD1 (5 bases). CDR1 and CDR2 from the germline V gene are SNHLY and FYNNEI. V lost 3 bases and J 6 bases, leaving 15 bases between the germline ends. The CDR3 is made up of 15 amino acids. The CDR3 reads CASSEGRVSSQPQHF. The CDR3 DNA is TGTGCCAGCAGTGAGGGCAGGGTATCCAGTCAGCCCCAGCATTTT.

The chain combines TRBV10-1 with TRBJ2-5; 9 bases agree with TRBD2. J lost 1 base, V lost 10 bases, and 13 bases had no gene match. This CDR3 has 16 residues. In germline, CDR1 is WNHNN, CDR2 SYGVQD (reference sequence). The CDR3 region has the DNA TGCGCCACCCAAACCAAACCGGGACTAGCCCAAGAGACCCAGTACTTC. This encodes CATQTKPGLAQETQYF.

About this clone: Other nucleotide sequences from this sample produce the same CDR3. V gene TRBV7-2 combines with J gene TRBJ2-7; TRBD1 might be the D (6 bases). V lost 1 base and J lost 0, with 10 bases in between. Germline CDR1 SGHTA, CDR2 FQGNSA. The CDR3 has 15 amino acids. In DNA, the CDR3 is TGTGCCAGCAGCTTAGTAGGGGGAAGCTCCTACGAGCAGTACTTC. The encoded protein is CASSLVGGSSYEQYF.

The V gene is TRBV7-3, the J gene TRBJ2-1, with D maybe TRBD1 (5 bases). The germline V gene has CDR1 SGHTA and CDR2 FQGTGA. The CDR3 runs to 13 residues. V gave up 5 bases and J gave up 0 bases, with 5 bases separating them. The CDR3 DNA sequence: TGTGCCAGCAGCGACAGCTCCTACAATGAGCAGTTCTTC. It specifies CASSDSSYNEQFF. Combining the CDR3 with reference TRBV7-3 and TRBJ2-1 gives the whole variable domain GAGVSQTPSNKVTEKGKYVELRCDPISGHTALYWYRQSLGQGPEFLIYFQGTGAADDSGLPNDRFFAVRPEGSVSTLKIQRTERGDSAVYLCASSDSSYNEQFFGPGTRLTVL.

CDR3 bases: TGTGCCAGCAGCCCCGGGGCGGGACTTTACAATGAGCAGTTCTTC. Its protein product is CASSPGAGLYNEQFF. This chain uses TRBV7-3 with TRBJ2-1; D might be TRBD2 (6 bases). V was shortened by 5 bases and J by 4 bases, with 15 bases between the two germline ends. The V gene's germline CDR1 is SGHTA and CDR2 FQGTGA. This CDR3 spans 15 amino acids.

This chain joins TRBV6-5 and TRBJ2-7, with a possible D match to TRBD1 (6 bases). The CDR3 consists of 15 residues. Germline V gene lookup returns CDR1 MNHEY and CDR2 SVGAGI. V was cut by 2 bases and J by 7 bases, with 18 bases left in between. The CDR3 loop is CASSYPGTGFGEQYF. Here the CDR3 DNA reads TGTGCCAGCAGTTACCCGGGTACAGGGTTTGGGGAGCAGTACTTC.

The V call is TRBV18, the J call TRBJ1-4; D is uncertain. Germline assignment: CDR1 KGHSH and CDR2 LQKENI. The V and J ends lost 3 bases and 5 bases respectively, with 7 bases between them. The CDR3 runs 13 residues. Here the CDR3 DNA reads TGTGCCAGCTCACCGAGCTTAAATGAAAAACTGTTTTTT. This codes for CASSPSLNEKLFF.

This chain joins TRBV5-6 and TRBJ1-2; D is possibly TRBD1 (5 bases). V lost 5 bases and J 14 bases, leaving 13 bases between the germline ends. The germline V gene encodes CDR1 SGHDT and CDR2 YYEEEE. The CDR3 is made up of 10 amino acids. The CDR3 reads CASSRGRVTF. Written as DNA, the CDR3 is TGTGCCAGCAGTCGGGGGAGGGTTACCTTC.

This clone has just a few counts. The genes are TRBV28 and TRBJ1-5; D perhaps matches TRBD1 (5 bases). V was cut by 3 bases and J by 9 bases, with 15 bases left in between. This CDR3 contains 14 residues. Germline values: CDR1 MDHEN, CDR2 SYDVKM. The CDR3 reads CASSFSAGIGPQHF. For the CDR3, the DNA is TGTGCCAGCAGTTTCTCGGCAGGGATAGGGCCCCAGCATTTT.

CDR3: CAWSVWPLENTEAFF. DNA of the CDR3: TGTGCCTGGAGTGTATGGCCCCTCGAGAACACTGAAGCTTTCTTT. The rearrangement joins TRBV30 to TRBJ1-1; D unresolved. Germline V gene lookup returns CDR1 GTSNPN and CDR2 SVGIG (reference sequence). The CDR3 loop spans 15 amino acids. The V end was cut by 0 bases, the J end by 1 base, with 12 bases between. The variable domain in full, with the rest retrieved from reference TRBV30 and TRBJ1-1, is SQTIHQWPATLVQPVGSPLSLECTVEGTSNPNLYWYRQAAGRGLQLLFYSVGIGQISSEVPQNLSASRPQDRQFILSSKKLLLSDSGFYLCAWSVWPLENTEAFFGQGTRLTVV.